The entry that follows covers one T cell receptor beta chain sequence. UMIs were added to TCR cDNA along with a universal primer site when it was made by 5'RACE template switching. One entry per CDR3 protein, called by TCRdb with MiXCR from the 5' RACE reads. The sample consists of roughly 190,000 distinct CDR3 sequences, approximately 9.9% of them appearing once. These data originate in a study of T cells after yellow fever vaccination. CDR1 and CDR2 from the germline V gene are SGHTA and FQGTGA. Trimming took off 2 bases at V and 4 bases at J, with 11 bases between the two ends. There are 14 residues in the CDR3.

Sequenced here: CD8+ T cells sorted from PBMCs, sampled 15 days after the yellow fever booster vaccination. This clonotype originated in a man between 18 and 29 years old who received the YFV17D yellow fever vaccine. This chain uses TRBV7-3 with TRBJ2-5; D perhaps matches TRBD2 (5 bases). In nucleotides, the CDR3 is TGTGCCAGCAGCTTAGGAGGAGTTTTAGAGACCCAGTACTTC. This codes for CASSLGGVLETQYF.